Shown below are 23 T cell receptor beta chains from a single sample sequenced in a study of blood T cell repertoires in COVID-19. TCRdb's copy holds only in-frame clones and misses some; the assay was immunoSEQ multiplex PCR. Of 150,000 to 200,000 clones listed, about 88% were seen once; the top ten hold almost 1%. Input material: peripheral blood. These receptors were obtained from a man aged 18 to 29 with acute or convalescent COVID-19.

The chain recombines TRBV10-3 with TRBJ2-1; TRBD2 matches at 9 bases. Germline-derived CDR1 and CDR2 are ENHRY and SYGVKD. CDR3 length: 18 amino acids. J gave up 2 bases and V 4 bases, and 12 bases lay outside the gene matches. CDR3 region: CAISGLGGGAVAYNEQFF. CDR3 bases: TGTGCCATCAGTGGTCTTGGCGGGGGGGCCGTCGCCTACAATGAGCAGTTCTTC.

The CDR3 coding sequence is TGTGCCAGTAGTATAGGAGGCGGGAACACTGAAGCTTTCTTT. This translates into CASSIGGGNTEAFF. The V call is TRBV19, the J call TRBJ1-1; no reliable D call. V shed 1 base and J shed 1 base, with 7 bases lying between them. The CDR3 is made up of 14 amino acids. CDR1 and CDR2 from the germline V gene are LNHDA and SQIVND (reference sequence).

CDR3 amino acids: CASSLLAGALNEQFF. CDR3 DNA sequence: TGTGCCAGCAGTTTACTAGCGGGGGCCCTCAATGAGCAGTTCTTC. This chain joins TRBV28 and TRBJ2-1; 10 bases are a match to TRBD2. CDR1 is MDHEN, CDR2 SYDVKM, per germline. V was clipped by 2 bases and J by 6 bases; unmatched bases: 4. This CDR3 contains 15 residues.

CDR3 sequence reads: CASSPIGTGGEDTQYF. CDR3 nucleotides: TGCGCCAGCAGCCCGATCGGGACAGGGGGGGAAGATACGCAGTATTTT. The rearrangement links TRBV5-1 to TRBJ2-3; 11 nucleotides agree with TRBD1. Germline V gene sequence: CDR1 SGHRS, CDR2 YFSETQ. The junction had 9 bases not matched to a gene; V was cut back by 4 bases and J by 5 bases. The CDR3 is 16 amino acids.

The J gene is TRBJ1-6, the V gene TRBV14; 7 positions agree with TRBD1. Germline trimming cut 3 bases from V and 10 bases from J; bases unmatched to any gene: 9. The CDR3 runs 15 residues. CDR1 SGHDN and CDR2 FVKESK come from the germline V gene. DNA of the CDR3: TGTGCCAGCAGCCAGATGGACAGGCGGTCATCACCCCTCCACTTT. Translation gives CASSQMDRRSSPLHF.

This rearrangement joins TRBV3-1 (or the pseudogene TRBV3-2) to TRBJ1-2; 10 nucleotides align to TRBD1. The germline CDR1 and CDR2 sequences are LGHDT and YNNKEL (reference sequence). Unmatched junction bases numbered 6, after V lost 0 bases and J lost 5 bases. This CDR3 is built from 16 residues. CDR3 region: CASSQEGGQGRYGYTF. Here the CDR3 DNA reads TGTGCCAGCAGCCAAGAAGGGGGACAGGGGCGGTATGGCTACACCTTC.

This chain joins TRBV13 and TRBJ2-5, with TRBD2 matching over 8 bases. The CDR3 is 16 residues long. V shed 5 bases, J shed 0 bases, and the junction held 8 bases outside the gene matches. The germline gives CDR1 PRHDT, CDR2 FYEKMQ (reference sequence). The CDR3 sequence is CASSRTAGEYQETQYF. CDR3 nucleotides: TGTGCCAGCAGCCGAACAGCGGGAGAATACCAAGAGACCCAGTACTTC.

The genes are TRBV5-8 and TRBJ1-1; D possibly corresponds to TRBD1 (5 bases). Germline V gives CDR1 SGHTS, CDR2 YDEGEE. Trimming removed 4 bases at V and 0 bases at J, with 7 bases between. This CDR3 contains 13 residues. The CDR3 loop is CASSKQVNTEAFF. CDR3 DNA: TGTGCCAGCAGCAAACAGGTGAACACTGAAGCTTTCTTT.

This chain links TRBV5-8 with TRBJ1-5, with 7 bases lining up with TRBD1. V lost 6 bases, J lost 9 bases, and 15 bases stayed unmatched. The CDR3 is made up of 15 amino acids. Germline CDR1 SGHTS, CDR2 YDEGEE. CDR3 sequence (DNA): TGTGCCAGCATCCTGGATCCGGGACAGAATTGGCCCCAGCATTTT. It translates to CASILDPGQNWPQHF.

This chain links TRBV6-6 with TRBJ1-2; D uncertain. V was trimmed by 7 bases and J by 2 bases, leaving 14 bases between them. Germline V gives CDR1 MNHNY, CDR2 SVGAGI (reference sequence). The CDR3 totals 14 residues. The CDR3 DNA reads TGTGCCAGCACCACCGGGTACGGAAACTATGGCTACACCTTC. The encoded protein is CASTTGYGNYGYTF.

The chain recombines TRBV7-2 with TRBJ1-2; D gene ambiguous. The CDR3 is 14 amino acids. Trimming removed 7 bases from V and 3 bases from J, with 15 bases in between. Germline CDR1 reads SGHTA; CDR2 reads FQGNSA. In DNA form, the CDR3 reads TGTGCCAGCACCCCCGGAGCTCGGGACTATGGCTACACCTTC. This encodes CASTPGARDYGYTF. Full variable domain (missing parts from reference TRBV7-2 and TRBJ1-2): GAGVSQSPSNKVTEKGKDVELRCDPISGHTALYWYRQSLGQGLEFLIYFQGNSAPDKSGLPSDRFSAERTGGSVSTLTIQRTQQEDSAVYLCASTPGARDYGYTFGSGTRLTVV.

This chain uses TRBV14 with TRBJ2-1; maybe TRBD2 (6 bases). The CDR3 contains 13 residues. Germline loops: CDR1 SGHDN, CDR2 FVKESK. Trimming shortened V by 0 bases and J by 15 bases, and 15 bases separated the two germline ends. CDR3 sequence reads: CASSQDQGGRRFF. The CDR3 DNA reads TGTGCCAGCAGCCAAGATCAAGGAGGGCGTCGGTTCTTC.

This rearrangement joins TRBV5-6 to TRBJ1-2; D is undetermined. CDR1 and CDR2 (germline): SGHDT, YYEEEE. The CDR3 is 16 amino acids. The V and J ends lost 4 bases and 7 bases respectively, with 23 bases between them. In DNA form, the CDR3 reads TGTGCCAGCAGCCGGGATGCCTTGACCCGCGATGGTGGCTACACCTTC. This gives the protein CASSRDALTRDGGYTF.

The rearrangement joins TRBV19 to TRBJ2-1; D unresolved. Germline loops: CDR1 LNHDA, CDR2 SQIVND (reference sequence). This CDR3 is 13 amino acids long. The V and J ends lost 1 base and 5 bases respectively, with 6 bases between them. CDR3 loop: CASSIGNNNEQFF. The CDR3 DNA follows: TGTGCCAGTAGTATAGGCAACAACAATGAGCAGTTCTTC. The variable domain in full, completed from reference TRBV19 and TRBJ2-1, reads DGGITQSPKYLFRKEGQNVTLSCEQNLNHDAMYWYRQDPGQGLRLIYYSQIVNDFQKGDIAEGYSVSREKKESFPLTVTSAQKNPTAFYLCASSIGNNNEQFFGPGTRLTVL.

V is TRBV28 and J is TRBJ1-5, with a weak D call TRBD1 (5 bases). The V gene's germline CDR1 is MDHEN and CDR2 SYDVKM. The CDR3 consists of 12 residues. The V end was cut by 7 bases, the J end by 2 bases, with 6 bases between. In DNA form, the CDR3 reads TGTGCCAGCAAAGGGGGCAATCAGCCCCAGCATTTT. Protein product: CASKGGNQPQHF.

This clone was seen a handful of times. The chain employs TRBV29-1 and TRBJ1-4, with D perhaps TRBD1 (6 bases). This CDR3 has 15 residues. From germline, CDR1 is SQVTM and CDR2 ANQGSEA. Trimming removed 5 bases at V and 5 bases at J, with 18 bases between. The CDR3 DNA follows: TGCAGCGTTCGACCCGGGGCGGGGGCGAATGAAAAACTGTTTTTT. Protein sequence: CSVRPGAGANEKLFF.

J is TRBJ1-2 and V is TRBV19; 8 nucleotides align to TRBD1. The CDR3 is 15 residues long. J was trimmed by 5 bases and V by 5 bases; bases with no gene match: 10. CDR1 and CDR2 (germline): LNHDA, SQIVND (reference sequence). The CDR3 coding sequence is TGTGCCAGTAGTCGACGGGACAGGTTATTTTATGGCTACACCTTC. Translated: CASSRRDRLFYGYTF.

This clone has just a few counts. This chain uses TRBV19 with TRBJ1-2, with 8 bases identical to TRBD1. The CDR3 is 16 amino acids. Germline CDR1 is LNHDA and CDR2 is SQIVND (reference sequence). V was pared by 3 bases and J by 1 base, with 7 bases of the junction left unmatched. CDR3 loop: CASSIAGQAINYGYTF. The CDR3 DNA reads TGTGCCAGTAGTATTGCGGGACAGGCTATTAACTATGGCTACACCTTC. The full variable domain, rest sourced from reference TRBV19 and TRBJ1-2, is DGGITQSPKYLFRKEGQNVTLSCEQNLNHDAMYWYRQDPGQGLRLIYYSQIVNDFQKGDIAEGYSVSREKKESFPLTVTSAQKNPTAFYLCASSIAGQAINYGYTFGSGTRLTVV.

The genes are TRBV5-4 and TRBJ1-5; D is unresolved. CDR1 SGHNT and CDR2 YYREEE come from the germline V gene (reference sequence). The CDR3 length is 13 residues. Trimming took 4 bases from V and 4 from J, leaving 9 bases between them. CDR3 loop: CASSQDWNQPQHF. In nucleotides, the CDR3 is TGTGCCAGCAGCCAAGACTGGAATCAGCCCCAGCATTTT.

The chain couples TRBV30 to TRBJ2-7; D ambiguous. The CDR3 totals 11 residues. Trimming took off 4 bases at V and 1 base at J, with 5 bases between the two ends. Germline lookup yields CDR1 GTSNPN and CDR2 SVGIG (reference sequence). The CDR3 sequence is CAWTTSYEQYF. The CDR3 DNA sequence: TGTGCCTGGACCACTTCCTACGAGCAGTACTTC.

The chain carries TRBV7-9 and TRBJ1-4, with 7 nucleotides matching TRBD1. V lost 0 bases, J lost 7 bases, and 8 bases stayed unmatched. The CDR3 has 16 residues. The germline V gene encodes CDR1 SEHNR and CDR2 FQNEAQ (reference sequence). CDR3 region: CASSLAPTGKTEKLFF. The DNA for the CDR3 is TGTGCCAGCAGCTTAGCGCCGACAGGGAAGACTGAAAAACTGTTTTTT. The full variable domain, its missing parts supplied by reference TRBV7-9 and TRBJ1-4, is DTGVSQNPRHKITKRGQNVTFRCDPISEHNRLYWYRQTLGQGPEFLTYFQNEAQLEKSRLLSDRFSAERPKGSFSTLEIQRTEQGDSAMYLCASSLAPTGKTEKLFFGSGTQLSVL.

V gene TRBV11-1 combines with J gene TRBJ2-3, with 12 bases that match TRBD1. The V and J ends lost 6 bases and 7 bases, in that order; junction bases with no gene match: 8. CDR3 size: 15 residues. The V gene's germline CDR1 is SGHAT and CDR2 FQDESV (reference sequence). CDR3 residues: CASSSGTGGRNTQYF. The CDR3 nucleotides are TGTGCCAGCAGTTCCGGGACAGGGGGCAGAAATACGCAGTATTTT.

V and J are TRBV6-5 and TRBJ1-1; D is uncertain. CDR3 length: 14 amino acids. V lost 4 bases, J lost 1 base, and 10 bases lay in between. Per the germline V gene, CDR1 is MNHEY and CDR2 is SVGAGI. The CDR3 DNA reads as TGTGCCAGCAGTTCCCCTGACACGAACACTGAAGCTTTCTTT. Residues: CASSSPDTNTEAFF.